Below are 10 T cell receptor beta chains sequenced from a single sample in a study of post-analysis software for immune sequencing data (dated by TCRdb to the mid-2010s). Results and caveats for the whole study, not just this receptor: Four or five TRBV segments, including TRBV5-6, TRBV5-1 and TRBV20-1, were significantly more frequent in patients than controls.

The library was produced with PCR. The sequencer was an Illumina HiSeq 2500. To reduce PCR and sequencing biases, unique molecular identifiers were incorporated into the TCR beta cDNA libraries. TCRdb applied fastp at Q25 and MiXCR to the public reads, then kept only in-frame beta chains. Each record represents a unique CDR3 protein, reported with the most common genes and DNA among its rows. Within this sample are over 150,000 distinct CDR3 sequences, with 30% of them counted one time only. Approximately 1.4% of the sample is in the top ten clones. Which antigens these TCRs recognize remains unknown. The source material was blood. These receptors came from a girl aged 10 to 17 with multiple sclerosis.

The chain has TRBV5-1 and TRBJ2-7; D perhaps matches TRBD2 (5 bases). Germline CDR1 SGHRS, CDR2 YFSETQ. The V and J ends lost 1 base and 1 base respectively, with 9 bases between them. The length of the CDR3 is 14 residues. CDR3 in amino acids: CASSLSGYSYEQYF. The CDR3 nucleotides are TGCGCCAGCAGCTTGTCGGGATATTCCTACGAGCAGTACTTC.

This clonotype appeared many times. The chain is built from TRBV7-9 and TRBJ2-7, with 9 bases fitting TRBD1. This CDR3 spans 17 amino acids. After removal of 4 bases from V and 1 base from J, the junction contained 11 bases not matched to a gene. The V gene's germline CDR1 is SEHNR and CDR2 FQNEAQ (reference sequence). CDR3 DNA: TGTGCCAGCAGCTCGATAGACCCGGGACAGGGTTCCTACGAGCAGTACTTC. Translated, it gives CASSSIDPGQGSYEQYF.

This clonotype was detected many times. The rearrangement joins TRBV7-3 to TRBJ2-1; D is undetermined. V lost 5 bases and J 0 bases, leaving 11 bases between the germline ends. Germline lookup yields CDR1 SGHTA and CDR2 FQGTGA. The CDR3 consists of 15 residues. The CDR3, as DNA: TGTGCCAGCAGCCTCACTCCCAGCTCCTACAATGAGCAGTTCTTC. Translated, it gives CASSLTPSSYNEQFF.

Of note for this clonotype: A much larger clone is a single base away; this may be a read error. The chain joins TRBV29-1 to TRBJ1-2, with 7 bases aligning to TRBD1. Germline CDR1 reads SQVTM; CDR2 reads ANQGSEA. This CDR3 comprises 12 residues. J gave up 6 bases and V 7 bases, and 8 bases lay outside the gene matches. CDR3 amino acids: CSALGQSDGYTF. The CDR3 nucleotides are TGCAGCGCCCTGGGACAGAGCGATGGCTACACCTTC.

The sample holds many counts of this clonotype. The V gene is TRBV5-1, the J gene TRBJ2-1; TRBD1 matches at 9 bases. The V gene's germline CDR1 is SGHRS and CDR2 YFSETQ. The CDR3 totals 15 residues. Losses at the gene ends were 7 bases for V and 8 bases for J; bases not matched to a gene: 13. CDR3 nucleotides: TGCGCCAGCGGAATCACCGGGACAGGGTCCGATGAGCAGTTCTTC. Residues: CASGITGTGSDEQFF.

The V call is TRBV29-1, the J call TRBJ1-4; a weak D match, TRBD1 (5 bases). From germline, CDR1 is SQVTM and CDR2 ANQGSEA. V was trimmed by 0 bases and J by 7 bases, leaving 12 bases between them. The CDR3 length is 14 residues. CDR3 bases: TGCAGCGTTGAAGATGGCAGGGAGGGTGAAAAACTGTTTTTT. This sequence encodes CSVEDGREGEKLFF.

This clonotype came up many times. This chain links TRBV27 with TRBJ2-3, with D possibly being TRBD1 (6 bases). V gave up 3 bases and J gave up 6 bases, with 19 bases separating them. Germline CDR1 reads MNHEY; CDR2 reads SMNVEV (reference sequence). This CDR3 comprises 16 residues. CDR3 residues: CASSFLRQVLGDTQYF. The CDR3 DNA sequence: TGTGCCAGCAGTTTTCTGAGACAGGTCCTTGGGGATACGCAGTATTTT.

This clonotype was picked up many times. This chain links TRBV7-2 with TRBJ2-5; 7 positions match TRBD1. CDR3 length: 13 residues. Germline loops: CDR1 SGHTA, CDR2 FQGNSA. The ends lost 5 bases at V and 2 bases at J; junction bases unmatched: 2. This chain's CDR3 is CASSRDSQETQYF. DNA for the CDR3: TGTGCCAGCAGCAGGGACAGTCAAGAGACCCAGTACTTC.

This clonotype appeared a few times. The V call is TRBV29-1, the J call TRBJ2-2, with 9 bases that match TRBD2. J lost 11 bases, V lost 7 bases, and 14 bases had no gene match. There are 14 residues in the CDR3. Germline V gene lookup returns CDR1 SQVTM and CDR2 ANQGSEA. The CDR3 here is CSAVRGGDSGELFF. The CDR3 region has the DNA TGCAGCGCTGTTCGCGGGGGGGACTCGGGAGAGCTGTTTTTT.

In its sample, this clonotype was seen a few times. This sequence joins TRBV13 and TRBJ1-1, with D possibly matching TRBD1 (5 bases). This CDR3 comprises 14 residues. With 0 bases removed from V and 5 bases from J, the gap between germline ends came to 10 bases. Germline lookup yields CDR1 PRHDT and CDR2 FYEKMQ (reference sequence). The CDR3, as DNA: TGTGCCAGCAGCTTAGGAGGGGATGGGACTGAAGCTTTCTTT. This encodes CASSLGGDGTEAFF.